These 19 T cell receptor beta chains were sequenced from one sample in a study of blood T cell repertoires in COVID-19. Some clones are missing from TCRdb's copy, which holds only in-frame ones; the method was immunoSEQ multiplex PCR. Of 270,000 or so clones listed, over 75% are singletons. What was sequenced was peripheral blood. The receptors come from a human donor in a cohort sampled during active COVID-19.

The chain employs TRBV4-2 and TRBJ1-2; no clear D gene. V dropped 4 bases and J dropped 3 bases, with 12 bases sitting between them. Germline lookup yields CDR1 LGHNA and CDR2 YNFKEQ. The CDR3 is 14 residues long. The CDR3 DNA follows: TGTGCCAGCAGCCCATCGTTCCCGGACTATGGCTACACCTTC. It is translated as CASSPSFPDYGYTF.

The chain joins TRBV5-1 to TRBJ2-5; 7 bases are shared with TRBD1. CDR1 SGHRS and CDR2 YFSETQ come from the germline V gene. Losses at the gene ends were 4 bases for V and 4 bases for J; bases not matched to a gene: 10. The CDR3 is made up of 15 amino acids. The CDR3 DNA sequence: TGCGCCAGCAGCACGGGACAGCCTTTTACAGAGACCCAGTACTTC. Amino acids: CASSTGQPFTETQYF.

This chain uses TRBV5-1 with TRBJ2-5; D is ambiguous. Trimming took off 0 bases at V and 4 bases at J, with 10 bases between the two ends. CDR3 size: 14 residues. CDR1 is SGHRS, CDR2 YFSETQ, per germline. In nucleotides, the CDR3 is TGCGCCAGCAGCTTGGAAGGTCGGAGAGAGACCCAGTACTTC. Amino acid sequence: CASSLEGRRETQYF.

The chain employs TRBV18 and TRBJ1-1; TRBD1 might be the D (5 bases). V lost 3 bases to trimming and J lost 2 bases, with 22 bases between them. Germline V CDR1 and CDR2: KGHSH, LQKENI. The CDR3 sequence is 18 residues long. This chain's CDR3 is CASSPAPMMGGGNTEAFF. The CDR3 DNA is TGTGCCAGCTCACCCGCCCCAATGATGGGGGGAGGAAACACTGAAGCTTTCTTT.

The gene calls are TRBV24-1 and TRBJ2-2, with TRBD1 matching over 8 bases. This CDR3 is built from 12 residues. Trimming at V came to 7 bases and at J to 6 bases, leaving 0 bases not matched to a gene. The germline CDR1 and CDR2 sequences are KGHDR and SFDVKD. The chain's CDR3 is CATRTGAGELFF. In DNA, the CDR3 is TGTGCCACCAGGACAGGGGCCGGGGAGCTGTTTTTT.

This sequence joins TRBV7-8 and TRBJ2-2; the match to TRBD2 covers 9 bases. The CDR3 contains 16 residues. The ends lost 1 base at V and 5 bases at J; junction bases unmatched: 5. Germline values: CDR1 SGHVS, CDR2 FQNEAQ. The CDR3 DNA sequence: TGTGCCAGCAGCTTAGGTGCGGGAGGGCCGACCGGGGAGCTGTTTTTT. Residues: CASSLGAGGPTGELFF.

The chain links TRBV6-2 or TRBV6-3 to TRBJ1-1; D is unclear. Germline CDR1 and CDR2: MNHEY and SVGEGT. V shed 5 bases and J shed 3 bases, with 4 bases lying between them. The CDR3 has 11 amino acids. The CDR3 region has the DNA TGTGCCAGCAGTGTCGACACTGAAGCTTTCTTT. Its protein product is CASSVDTEAFF.

The rearrangement joins TRBV2 to TRBJ2-1; 10 bases map to TRBD2. The CDR3 contains 15 residues. Germline values: CDR1 SNHLY, CDR2 FYNNEI. After removal of 4 bases from V and 3 bases from J, the junction contained 3 bases not matched to a gene. The CDR3 reads CASSGTSGVYNEQFF. The CDR3 region has the DNA TGTGCCAGCAGTGGTACTAGCGGGGTCTACAATGAGCAGTTCTTC. The whole variable domain, filled in from reference TRBV2 and TRBJ2-1, reads EPEVTQTPSHQVTQMGQEVILRCVPISNHLYFYWYRQILGQKVEFLVSFYNNEISEKSEIFDDQFSVERPDGSNFTLKIRSTKLEDSAMYFCASSGTSGVYNEQFFGPGTRLTVL.

The rearrangement uses TRBV29-1 and TRBJ1-1; TRBD1 is a possible D gene (6 bases). This CDR3 contains 13 residues. The germline V gene has CDR1 SQVTM and CDR2 ANQGSEA. The V gene lost 8 bases and the J gene lost 4 bases, with 17 bases spanning the gap. The CDR3 reads CSYNLGQFTEAFF. In DNA, the CDR3 is TGCAGCTATAACCTAGGACAGTTCACTGAAGCTTTCTTT.

This clone was detected only a few times. V and J are TRBV5-5 and TRBJ2-7, with D hard to call. With 0 bases removed from V and 0 bases from J, the gap between germline ends came to 10 bases. The germline V gene encodes CDR1 SGHKS and CDR2 YYEKEE (reference sequence). This CDR3 is built from 15 residues. The CDR3 DNA reads TGTGCCAGCAGCTTGGCCGCAGGAACCTCCTACGAGCAGTACTTC. It is translated as CASSLAAGTSYEQYF.

The J gene is TRBJ2-7, the V gene TRBV5-5, with a tentative D call TRBD2 (5 bases). The CDR3 sequence is 12 residues long. In germline, CDR1 is SGHKS, CDR2 YYEKEE (reference sequence). V was clipped by 2 bases and J by 5 bases, with 8 bases between them. The CDR3 bases are TGTGCCAGCAGCTTTCTACTAGACGAGCAGTACTTC. Protein: CASSFLLDEQYF.

The chain combines TRBV11-2 with TRBJ2-7; 11 bases agree with TRBD2. The CDR3 length is 16 residues. In germline, CDR1 is SGHAT, CDR2 FQNNGV. V lost 5 bases, J lost 3 bases, and 9 bases stayed unmatched. In DNA, the CDR3 is TGTGCCAGCAGCCTCCGACTAGCGGGAACGGTCTACGAGCAGTACTTC. Residues: CASSLRLAGTVYEQYF. Drawing the rest from reference TRBV11-2 and TRBJ2-7, the complete variable domain is EAGVAQSPRYKIIEKRQSVAFWCNPISGHATLYWYQQILGQGPKLLIQFQNNGVVDDSQLPKDRFSAERLKGVDSTLKIQPAKLEDSAVYLCASSLRLAGTVYEQYFGPGTRLTVT.

The chain links TRBV2 to TRBJ2-3, with D tentatively TRBD1 (6 bases). The V gene lost 7 bases and the J gene lost 0 bases, with 14 bases spanning the gap. Germline assignment: CDR1 SNHLY and CDR2 FYNNEI. CDR3 size: 15 residues. For the CDR3, the DNA is TGTGCCAGCAAAACGGACAGACCTAGCACAGATACGCAGTATTTT. Protein: CASKTDRPSTDTQYF. Full variable domain (missing parts from reference TRBV2 and TRBJ2-3): EPEVTQTPSHQVTQMGQEVILRCVPISNHLYFYWYRQILGQKVEFLVSFYNNEISEKSEIFDDQFSVERPDGSNFTLKIRSTKLEDSAMYFCASKTDRPSTDTQYFGPGTRLTVL.

V is TRBV6-5 and J is TRBJ2-5; 7 bases line up with TRBD2. CDR1 and CDR2 from the germline V gene are MNHEY and SVGAGI. Germline trimming cut 4 bases from V and 4 bases from J; bases unmatched to any gene: 9. This CDR3 contains 15 residues. CDR3: CASSSRDYPPETQYF. The CDR3 DNA is TGTGCCAGCAGTTCCAGGGACTATCCTCCAGAGACCCAGTACTTC.

This clone has more than one count but fewer than ten. The chain carries TRBV24-1 and TRBJ2-3, with 7 bases lining up with TRBD2. The CDR3 runs 15 residues. Germline-derived CDR1 and CDR2 are KGHDR and SFDVKD. Losses at the gene ends were 4 bases for V and 1 base for J; bases not matched to a gene: 4. The CDR3 DNA reads as TGTGCCACCAGTGAGGCTAGCGGCGGCACAGATACGCAGTATTTT. It translates to CATSEASGGTDTQYF.

This clone has at least ten counts. The chain uses TRBV5-6 and TRBJ1-2; 8 bases are shared with TRBD1. Germline CDR1 is SGHDT and CDR2 is YYEEEE. V lost 5 bases, J lost 8 bases, and 11 bases stayed unmatched. The CDR3 is 14 residues long. In nucleotides, the CDR3 is TGTGCCAGCAGGAGGGACAGGATTATCGGAGGCTACACCTTC. Its translation: CASRRDRIIGGYTF.

This clone was detected many times. For the CDR3, the DNA is TGTGCCAGTAGTACCGAACGAAGCGGGAGGAAATCCAATGAGCAGTTCTTC. Translation: CASSTERSGRKSNEQFF. J is TRBJ2-1 and V is TRBV19, with 9 bases matching TRBD2. Germline-derived CDR1 and CDR2 are LNHDA and SQIVND (reference sequence). V shed 4 bases, J shed 6 bases, and the junction held 13 bases outside the gene matches. CDR3 size: 17 residues. The variable domain in full, with the rest retrieved from reference TRBV19 and TRBJ2-1, is DGGITQSPKYLFRKEGQNVTLSCEQNLNHDAMYWYRQDPGQGLRLIYYSQIVNDFQKGDIAEGYSVSREKKESFPLTVTSAQKNPTAFYLCASSTERSGRKSNEQFFGPGTRLTVL.

This chain uses TRBV2 with TRBJ1-2; 7 nucleotides agree with TRBD1. Trimming at V came to 7 bases and at J to 4 bases, leaving 12 bases not matched to a gene. The V gene's germline CDR1 is SNHLY and CDR2 FYNNEI. The CDR3 covers 15 residues. CDR3 in DNA: TGTGCCAGCAACCCGAACTCCGGGACAGTCTATGGCTACACCTTC. It yields the protein CASNPNSGTVYGYTF.

This clone was found once. The chain recombines TRBV5-6 with TRBJ2-7; D is unclear. With 3 bases removed from V and 0 bases from J, the gap between germline ends came to 16 bases. The CDR3 extends over 16 amino acids. Germline V gene lookup returns CDR1 SGHDT and CDR2 YYEEEE. CDR3 DNA: TGTGCCAGCAGCTCCAACGGGTTCCCCAACTCCTACGAGCAGTACTTC. Translation: CASSSNGFPNSYEQYF.